The clone carrying this T cell receptor beta chain was counted only a few times. This specimen comes from a study of shared clonotypes between healthy human individuals. The naive CD8 population came from CD45RO-negative cells selected for CCR7, without terminally differentiated effector memory CD45RA+ cells. In the original processing: Junction-only immunoSEQ data arrived without quality scores, meaning filtering differed. Clones were read by immunoSEQ multiplex PCR, and TCRdb kept only the in-frame ones, dropping some. V, J and clone size are taken as reported in that table, and D and trimming were inferred from the DNA itself. The table records about 2.1 million clones, approximately 94% of them present only once. Trimming stripped 5 bases from V and 0 bases from J, with 20 bases between. This CDR3 has 17 residues. The V gene's germline CDR1 is SEHNR and CDR2 FQNEAQ (reference sequence).

The sequence derives from a young man in good health. Some clones in this sample may be carry-over from other donors' samples. The chain couples TRBV7-9 to TRBJ2-7; D is perhaps TRBD1 (5 bases). The sample taken for sequencing was naive CD8+ T cells from PBMCs. The CDR3 loop reads CASSPVLGRVGSYEQYF. The CDR3 DNA follows: TGTGCCAGCAGCCCCGTTCTTGGCAGGGTTGGCTCCTACGAGCAGTACTTC. The complete variable domain, with remaining parts taken from reference TRBV7-9 and TRBJ2-7, reads DTGVSQNPRHKITKRGQNVTFRCDPISEHNRLYWYRQTLGQGPEFLTYFQNEAQLEKSRLLSDRFSAERPKGSFSTLEIQRTEQGDSAMYLCASSPVLGRVGSYEQYFGPGTRLTVT.